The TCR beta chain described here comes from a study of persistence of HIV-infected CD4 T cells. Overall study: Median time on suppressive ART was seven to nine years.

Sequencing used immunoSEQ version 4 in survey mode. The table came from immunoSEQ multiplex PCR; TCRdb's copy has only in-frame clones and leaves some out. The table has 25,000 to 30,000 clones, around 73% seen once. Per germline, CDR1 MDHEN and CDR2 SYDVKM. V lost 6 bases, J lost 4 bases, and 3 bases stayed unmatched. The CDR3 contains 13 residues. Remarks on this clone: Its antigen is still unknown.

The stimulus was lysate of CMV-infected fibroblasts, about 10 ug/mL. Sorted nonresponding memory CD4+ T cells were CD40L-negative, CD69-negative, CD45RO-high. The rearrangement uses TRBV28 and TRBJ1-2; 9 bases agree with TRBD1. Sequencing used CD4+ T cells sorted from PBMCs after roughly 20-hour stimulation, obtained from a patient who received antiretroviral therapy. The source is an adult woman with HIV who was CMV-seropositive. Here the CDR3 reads CASRRGQGYGYTF. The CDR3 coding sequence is TGTGCCAGCAGAAGGGGACAGGGCTATGGCTACACCTTC.